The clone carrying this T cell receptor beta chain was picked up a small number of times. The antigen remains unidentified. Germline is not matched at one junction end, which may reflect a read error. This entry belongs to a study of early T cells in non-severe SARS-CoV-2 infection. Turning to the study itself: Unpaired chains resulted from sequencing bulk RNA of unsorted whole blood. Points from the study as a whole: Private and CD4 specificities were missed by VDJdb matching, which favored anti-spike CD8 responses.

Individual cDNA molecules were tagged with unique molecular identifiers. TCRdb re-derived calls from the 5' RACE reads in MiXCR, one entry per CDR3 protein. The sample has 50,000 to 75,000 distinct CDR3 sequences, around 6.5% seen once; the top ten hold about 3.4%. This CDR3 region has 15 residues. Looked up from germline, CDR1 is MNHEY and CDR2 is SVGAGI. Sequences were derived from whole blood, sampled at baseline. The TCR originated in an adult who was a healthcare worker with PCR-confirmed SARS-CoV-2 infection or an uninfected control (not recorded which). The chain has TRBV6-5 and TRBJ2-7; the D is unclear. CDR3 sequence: CASSSQDSRSFEQYF. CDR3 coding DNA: TGTGCCAGCAGTTCCCAGGATAGTAGATCCTTCGAGCAGTACTTC.